This T cell receptor beta chain is drawn from a study of tissue T cells after allogeneic stem cell transplantation. The V and J ends lost 4 bases and 7 bases respectively, with 17 bases between them. Germline V gene sequence: CDR1 SNHLY, CDR2 FYNGKV (reference sequence). The CDR3 spans 14 residues. Using immunoSEQ multiplex PCR, the repertoire was profiled, and TCRdb retains in-frame clones only, with some absent. Of thousands of clones in the sample, around half were seen once. This clone was observed a few times. Here the gene names and germline are mouse. The missing CDR3 end, 1 residue past where the read stops, is filled in from the germline J gene. Time point noted: mouse harvest day 7 after allogeneic transplant. Each mouse received 10^7 T-cell-depleted marrow cells plus 10^6 splenic CD5+ T cells by tail vein.

The clonotype was recovered from a female BALB/c mouse given C57BL/6 T cells with graft-versus-host disease after an allogeneic hematopoietic cell transplant. The specimen was gut tissue. The gene calls are TRBV3 and TRBJ2-7; D is possibly TRBD2 (6 bases). The CDR3: CASSWDSLLKEQYF. The CDR3 DNA, read in part, is TGTGCCAGCAGCTGGGACTCCCTATTGAAAGAACAGTAC.